This T cell receptor beta chain was obtained from a study of shared clonotypes between healthy human individuals. The naive CD8 fraction comprised CD45RO-negative cells positively selected for CCR7 and excluded terminally differentiated effector memory CD45RA+ cells. Clones were sequenced by immunoSEQ multiplex PCR, and TCRdb holds only the in-frame ones, with some missing. The data hold about 700,000 clones, with roughly 94% observed a single time. The receptor's source is a man aged 30 to 45 in good health. The sample comprised naive CD8+ T cells sorted from blood.

The CDR3 sequence: CASSQETGLGNQPQHF. CDR3 nucleotide sequence: TGCGCCAGCAGCCAAGAAACAGGGCTGGGGAATCAGCCCCAGCATTTT. V is TRBV4-3 and J is TRBJ1-5; D is perhaps TRBD1 (6 bases). The CDR3 spans 16 residues. V lost 0 bases to trimming and J lost 4 bases, with 13 bases between them. The germline gives CDR1 LGHNA, CDR2 YSLEER.